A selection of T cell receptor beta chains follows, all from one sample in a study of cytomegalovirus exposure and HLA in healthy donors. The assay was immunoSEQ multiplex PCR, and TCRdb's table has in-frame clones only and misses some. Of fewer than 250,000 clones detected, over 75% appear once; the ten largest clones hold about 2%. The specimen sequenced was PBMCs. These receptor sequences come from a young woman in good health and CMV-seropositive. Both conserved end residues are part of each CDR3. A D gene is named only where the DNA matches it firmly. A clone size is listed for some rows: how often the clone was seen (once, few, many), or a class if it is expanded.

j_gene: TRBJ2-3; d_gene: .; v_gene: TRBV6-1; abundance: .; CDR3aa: CASTPGDTQYF; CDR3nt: TGTGCCAGCACCCCAGGAGATACGCAGTATTTT
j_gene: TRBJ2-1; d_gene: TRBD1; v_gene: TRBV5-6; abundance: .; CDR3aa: CASSRGQGSYNEQFF; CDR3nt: TGTGCCAGCAGCCGGGGACAGGGGTCCTACAATGAGCAGTTCTTC
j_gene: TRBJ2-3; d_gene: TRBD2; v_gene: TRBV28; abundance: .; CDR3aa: CASNPAGEADTQYF; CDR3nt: TGTGCCAGCAACCCAGCGGGAGAGGCAGATACGCAGTATTTT
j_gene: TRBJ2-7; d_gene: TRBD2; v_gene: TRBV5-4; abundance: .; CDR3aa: CASSHHLAGVYEQYF; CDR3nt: TGTGCCAGCAGCCACCACTTAGCGGGGGTCTACGAGCAGTACTTC
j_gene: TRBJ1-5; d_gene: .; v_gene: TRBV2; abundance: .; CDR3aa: CASETDDQPQHF; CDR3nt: TGTGCCAGCGAGACAGACGATCAGCCCCAGCATTTT
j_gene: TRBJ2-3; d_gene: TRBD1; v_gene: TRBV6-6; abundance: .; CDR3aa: CASTQGQGSTDTQYF; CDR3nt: TGTGCCAGCACTCAAGGACAGGGAAGCACAGATACGCAGTATTTT
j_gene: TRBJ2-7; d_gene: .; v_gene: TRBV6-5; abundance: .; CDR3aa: CASSLREGGSYEQYF; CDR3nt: TGTGCCAGCAGCCTCCGTGAGGGAGGCTCCTACGAGCAGTACTTC
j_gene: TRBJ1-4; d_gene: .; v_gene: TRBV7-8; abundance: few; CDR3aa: CASSGGRQANEKLFF; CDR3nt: TGTGCCAGCAGCGGTGGTCGACAAGCTAATGAAAAACTGTTTTTT
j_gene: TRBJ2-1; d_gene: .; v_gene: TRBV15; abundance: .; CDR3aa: CATSRRGGEQFF; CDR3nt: TGTGCCACCAGCAGAAGAGGCGGTGAGCAGTTCTTC
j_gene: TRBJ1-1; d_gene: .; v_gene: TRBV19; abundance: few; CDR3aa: CASSPTGLNTEAFF; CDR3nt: TGTGCCAGTAGTCCGACAGGCTTGAACACTGAAGCTTTCTTT
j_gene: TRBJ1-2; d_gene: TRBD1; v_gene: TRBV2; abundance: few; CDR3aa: CASSGQGDGYTF; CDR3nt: TGTGCCAGCAGTGGTCAGGGGGATGGCTACACCTTC
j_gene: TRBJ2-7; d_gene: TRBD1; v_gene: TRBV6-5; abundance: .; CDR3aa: CASSPWDRGFHEQYF; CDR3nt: TGTGCCAGCAGCCCCTGGGACAGGGGCTTCCACGAGCAGTACTTC
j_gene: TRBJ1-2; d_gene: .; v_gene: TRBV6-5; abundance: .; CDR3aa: CASSRVGADYGYTF; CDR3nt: TGTGCCAGCAGCCGCGTGGGGGCGGACTATGGCTACACCTTC
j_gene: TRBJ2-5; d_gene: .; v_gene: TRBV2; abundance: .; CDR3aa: CASSGVFQETQYF; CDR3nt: TGTGCCAGCAGTGGTGTCTTCCAAGAGACCCAGTACTTC
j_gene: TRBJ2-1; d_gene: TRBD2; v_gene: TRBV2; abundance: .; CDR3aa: CAVQTGTSGSSDEQFF; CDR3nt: TGTGCCGTACAAACCGGGACTAGCGGGAGTAGCGATGAGCAGTTCTTC
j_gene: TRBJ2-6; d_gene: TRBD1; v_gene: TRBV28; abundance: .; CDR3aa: CASRWDRPPSGANVLTF; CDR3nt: TGTGCCAGCAGATGGGACAGACCTCCGTCTGGGGCCAACGTCCTGACTTTC
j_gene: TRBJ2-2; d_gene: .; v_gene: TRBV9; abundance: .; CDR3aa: CASSPLVGRGGGELFF; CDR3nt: TGTGCCAGCAGCCCCCTCGTCGGGAGAGGCGGCGGGGAGCTGTTTTTT
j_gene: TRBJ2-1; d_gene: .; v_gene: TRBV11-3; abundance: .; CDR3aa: CASSFADEQFF; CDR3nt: TGTGCCAGCAGCTTCGCGGATGAGCAGTTCTTC
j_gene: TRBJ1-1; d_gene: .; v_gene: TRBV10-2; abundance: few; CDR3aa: CASSERTAQAFF; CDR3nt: TGCGCCAGCAGCGAGAGGACAGCACAAGCTTTCTTT
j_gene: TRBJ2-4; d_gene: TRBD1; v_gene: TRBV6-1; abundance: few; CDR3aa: CASSELPGTGLAKNIQYF; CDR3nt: TGTGCCAGCAGTGAGCTCCCCGGGACAGGGTTAGCCAAAAACATTCAGTACTTC
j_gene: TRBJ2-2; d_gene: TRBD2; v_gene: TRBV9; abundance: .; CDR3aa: CASAREAGTGELFF; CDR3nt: TGTGCCAGCGCCCGGGAGGCGGGGACCGGGGAGCTGTTTTTT
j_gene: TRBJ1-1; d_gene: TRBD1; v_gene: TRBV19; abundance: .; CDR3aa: CASSPTGTGDPEAFF; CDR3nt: TGTGCCAGTAGTCCAACCGGGACAGGGGACCCTGAAGCTTTCTTT
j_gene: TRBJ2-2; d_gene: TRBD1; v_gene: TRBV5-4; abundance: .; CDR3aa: CATGQGITGELFF; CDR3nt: TGTGCCACGGGACAGGGGATAACCGGGGAGCTGTTTTTT
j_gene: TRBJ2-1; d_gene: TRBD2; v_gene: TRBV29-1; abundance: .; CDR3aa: CSVNGWREGPFYNEQFF; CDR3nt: TGCAGCGTGAATGGGTGGCGGGAGGGCCCTTTTTACAATGAGCAGTTCTTC